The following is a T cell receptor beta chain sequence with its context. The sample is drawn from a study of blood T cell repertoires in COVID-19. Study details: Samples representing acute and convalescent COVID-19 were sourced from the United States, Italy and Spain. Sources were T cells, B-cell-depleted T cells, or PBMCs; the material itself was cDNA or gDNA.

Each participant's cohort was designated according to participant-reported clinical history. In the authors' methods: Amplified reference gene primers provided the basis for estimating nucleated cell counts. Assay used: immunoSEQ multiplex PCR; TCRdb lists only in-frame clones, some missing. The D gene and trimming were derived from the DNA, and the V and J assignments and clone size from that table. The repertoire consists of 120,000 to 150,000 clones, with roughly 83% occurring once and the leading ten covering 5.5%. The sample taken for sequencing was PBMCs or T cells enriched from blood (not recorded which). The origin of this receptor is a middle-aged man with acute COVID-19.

The CDR3 here is CATSPGQTPWVLFF. CDR3 DNA: TGTGCCACCAGCCCGGGACAGACGCCTTGGGTGCTGTTCTTC. The V and J genes are TRBV24-1 and TRBJ2-1; 7 bases fit TRBD1. Germline V gene sequence: CDR1 KGHDR, CDR2 SFDVKD. The CDR3 sequence is 14 residues long. V was pared by 7 bases and J by 15 bases, with 17 bases of the junction left unmatched.